These T cell receptor beta chains were read from a single sample in a study of blood T cell repertoires in COVID-19. Some clones are missing from TCRdb's copy, which holds only in-frame ones; the method was immunoSEQ multiplex PCR. The data show about 100,000 clones, with roughly 80% seen just once and roughly a third held by the top ten. The sequenced sample consisted of peripheral blood. Receptors originate from a man aged 65 to 79 with active or convalescent COVID-19. Each CDR3 is given with its conserved first and last residue. Fields, in order: CDR3 DNA, CDR3 protein, V gene, D gene, J gene. A D gene is named only where the DNA matches it firmly.

CDR3nt: TGTGCCAGCTCATCCGGGACAGGGTTGGGGTCGGCCACTGAAGCTTTCTTT
CDR3aa: CASSSGTGLGSATEAFF
v_gene: TRBV18
d_gene: TRBD1
j_gene: TRBJ1-1

CDR3nt: TGTGCCAGCAGCTTACAGGGGTCCAGCACAGATACGCAGTATTTT
CDR3aa: CASSLQGSSTDTQYF
v_gene: TRBV7-9
d_gene: -
j_gene: TRBJ2-3

CDR3nt: TGTGCCAGCAGCTTAGCAGGGTCGGCCTCCTACGAGCAGTACTTC
CDR3aa: CASSLAGSASYEQYF
v_gene: TRBV5-5
d_gene: -
j_gene: TRBJ2-7

CDR3nt: TGTGCCAGCAGCTTAACCACGGGAGGGCCGAACAATGAGCAGTTCTTC
CDR3aa: CASSLTTGGPNNEQFF
v_gene: TRBV7-3
d_gene: TRBD2
j_gene: TRBJ2-1

CDR3nt: TGTGCCATCAGTGACTTGGGGGGTAGCTCTGGGGCCAACGTCCTGACTTTC
CDR3aa: CAISDLGGSSGANVLTF
v_gene: TRBV10-3
d_gene: -
j_gene: TRBJ2-6

CDR3nt: TGTGCCATCTCGTTTCAGATGGGCATGCCCTACAATGAGCAGTTCTTC
CDR3aa: CAISFQMGMPYNEQFF
v_gene: TRBV28
d_gene: -
j_gene: TRBJ2-1

CDR3nt: TGTGCCAGCAGTCCGCTTAGCGGATCCACCGGGGAGCTGTTTTTT
CDR3aa: CASSPLSGSTGELFF
v_gene: TRBV2
d_gene: -
j_gene: TRBJ2-2

CDR3nt: TGTGCCAGCAGTCAACAACCGGACAGGCCTAACTATGGCTACACCTTC
CDR3aa: CASSQQPDRPNYGYTF
v_gene: TRBV6-2/TRBV6-3
d_gene: TRBD1
j_gene: TRBJ1-2

CDR3nt: TGTGCCAGCAGCCTCACAGGGATCCAGCCCCAGCATTTT
CDR3aa: CASSLTGIQPQHF
v_gene: TRBV7-2
d_gene: -
j_gene: TRBJ1-5

CDR3nt: TGTGCCAGTCAACCGGTGGTTTATTTTCAGCCCCAGCATTTT
CDR3aa: CASQPVVYFQPQHF
v_gene: TRBV28
d_gene: -
j_gene: TRBJ1-5

CDR3nt: TGTGCCAGTAGTATTGTATTTTTCGGGGAGCTGTTTTTT
CDR3aa: CASSIVFFGELFF
v_gene: TRBV19
d_gene: -
j_gene: TRBJ2-2

CDR3nt: TGTGCCAGCAGTTTCCGGGACAGGGTGGGCTCACCCCTCCACTTT
CDR3aa: CASSFRDRVGSPLHF
v_gene: TRBV2
d_gene: TRBD1
j_gene: TRBJ1-6

CDR3nt: TGTGCCAGCAGCGTAGCAGGGATCCAAGAGACCCAGTACTTC
CDR3aa: CASSVAGIQETQYF
v_gene: TRBV9
d_gene: -
j_gene: TRBJ2-5

CDR3nt: TGTGCCAGCAGCGTAAGACTAGCGGGGCATGAGCAGTTCTTC
CDR3aa: CASSVRLAGHEQFF
v_gene: TRBV9
d_gene: TRBD2
j_gene: TRBJ2-1

CDR3nt: TGTGCCACCAGCAGAGGGACAGTAAGTTTAGAAGCTTTCTTT
CDR3aa: CATSRGTVSLEAFF
v_gene: TRBV15
d_gene: -
j_gene: TRBJ1-1

CDR3nt: TGTGCCAGTAGTATACCTAGTCGAGGTGAGCAGTTCTTC
CDR3aa: CASSIPSRGEQFF
v_gene: TRBV19
d_gene: -
j_gene: TRBJ2-1

CDR3nt: TGCGCCAGCAGCCCACGGACTAGCGGGGGCAATGAGCAGTTCTTC
CDR3aa: CASSPRTSGGNEQFF
v_gene: TRBV5-1
d_gene: TRBD2
j_gene: TRBJ2-1